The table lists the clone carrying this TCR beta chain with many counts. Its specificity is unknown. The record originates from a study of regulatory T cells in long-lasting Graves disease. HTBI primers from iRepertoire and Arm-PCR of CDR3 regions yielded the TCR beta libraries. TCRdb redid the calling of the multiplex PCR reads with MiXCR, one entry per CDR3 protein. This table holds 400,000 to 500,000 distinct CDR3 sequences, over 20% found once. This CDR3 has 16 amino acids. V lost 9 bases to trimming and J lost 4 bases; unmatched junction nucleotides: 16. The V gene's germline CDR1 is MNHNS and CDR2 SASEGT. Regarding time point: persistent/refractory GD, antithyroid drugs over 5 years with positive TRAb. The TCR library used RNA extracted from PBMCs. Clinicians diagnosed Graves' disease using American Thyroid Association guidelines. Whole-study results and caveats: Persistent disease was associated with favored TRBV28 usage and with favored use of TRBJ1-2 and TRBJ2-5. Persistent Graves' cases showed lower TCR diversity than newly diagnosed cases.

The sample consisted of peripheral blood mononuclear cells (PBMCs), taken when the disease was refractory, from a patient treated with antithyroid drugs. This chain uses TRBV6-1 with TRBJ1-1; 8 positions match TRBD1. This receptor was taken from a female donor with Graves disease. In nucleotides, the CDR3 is TGTGCCAGTTCGATCGGGACAGGCCACGGGAGCACTGAAGCTTTCTTT. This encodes CASSIGTGHGSTEAFF.